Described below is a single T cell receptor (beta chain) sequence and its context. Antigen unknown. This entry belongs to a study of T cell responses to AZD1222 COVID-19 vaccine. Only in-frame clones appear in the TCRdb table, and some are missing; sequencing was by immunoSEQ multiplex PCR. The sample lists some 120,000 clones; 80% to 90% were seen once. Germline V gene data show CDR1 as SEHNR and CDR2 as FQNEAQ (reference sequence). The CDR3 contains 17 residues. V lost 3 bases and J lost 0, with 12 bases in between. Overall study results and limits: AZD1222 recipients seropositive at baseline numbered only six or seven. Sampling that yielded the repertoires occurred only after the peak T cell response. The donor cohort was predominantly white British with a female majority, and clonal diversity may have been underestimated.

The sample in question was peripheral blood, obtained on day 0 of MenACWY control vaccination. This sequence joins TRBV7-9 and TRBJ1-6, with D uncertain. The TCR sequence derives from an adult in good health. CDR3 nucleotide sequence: TGTGCCAGCAGCTTGGAACGGGCGAGCTCCTATAATTCACCCCTCCACTTT. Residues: CASSLERASSYNSPLHF.